This T cell receptor (beta chain) was documented in a study of T cell responses to AZD1222 COVID-19 vaccine. Clones were read by immunoSEQ multiplex PCR, and TCRdb kept only the in-frame ones, dropping some. The sample shows 210,000 or so clones, around 94% of them seen only once. Study outcomes and limitations: Just a handful of people given AZD1222 tested seropositive at baseline. The donor cohort was predominantly white British with a female majority, and clonal diversity may have been underestimated. The breadth and depth of Spike-specific TCRs increased once two AZD1222 doses had been given. Vaccine-related CD4 TCRs covered spike, predominating at 160-218 and 743-854.

In the case of this clone: Its cognate antigen is unknown.

Trimming cost V 3 bases and J 3 bases, with 12 bases left between them. Germline V gene data show CDR1 as MDHEN and CDR2 as SYDVKM. There are 15 residues in the CDR3. The sample consisted of peripheral blood, taken 28 days after the second dose of the MenACWY control vaccine. The TCR was taken from an adult who received the MenACWY meningococcal vaccine as a control. V usage is TRBV28 and J usage is TRBJ1-3; D not certain. The CDR3 DNA sequence: TGTGCCAGCAGTTTGGGCAGATCCGGTGGAAACACCATATATTTT. Its protein is CASSLGRSGGNTIYF.